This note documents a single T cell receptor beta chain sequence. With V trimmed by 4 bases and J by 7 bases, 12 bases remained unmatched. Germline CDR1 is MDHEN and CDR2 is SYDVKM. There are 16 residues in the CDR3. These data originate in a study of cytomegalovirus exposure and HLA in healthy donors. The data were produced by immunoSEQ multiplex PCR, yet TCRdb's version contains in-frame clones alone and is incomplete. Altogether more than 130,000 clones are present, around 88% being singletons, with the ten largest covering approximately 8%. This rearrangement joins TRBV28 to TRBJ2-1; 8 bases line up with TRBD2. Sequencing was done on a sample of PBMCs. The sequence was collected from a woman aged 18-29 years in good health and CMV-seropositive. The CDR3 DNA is TGTGCCAGCAGTTCCTCGGGGGGGGCCTTGGGAAATGAGCAGTTCTTC. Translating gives CASSSSGGALGNEQFF.